This T cell receptor (beta chain) was identified in a study of blood T cell repertoires in COVID-19. Everyone who took part was about 18 to 89 years old, and they came from about 25 US areas. Cohort placement rested on clinical history that participants reported themselves. Produced via immunoSEQ multiplex PCR; TCRdb's table is partial and in-frame only. The table records hundreds of thousands of clones, roughly 85% of them present only once. The CDR3 contains 17 residues. Sequenced: PBMCs or T cells enriched from blood (not recorded which). The sequence derives from a woman aged 40-49 years who had been exposed to COVID-19. The chain employs TRBV21-1 and TRBJ1-5; the D segment call TRBD1 is taken from the table without a DNA check. TRBV21-1 is labeled a pseudogene. CDR3 loop: CASSKELGRGSDQPQHF. CDR3 in DNA: TGTGCCAGCAGCAAAGAGTTGGGCAGGGGATCGGATCAGCCCCAGCATTTT.